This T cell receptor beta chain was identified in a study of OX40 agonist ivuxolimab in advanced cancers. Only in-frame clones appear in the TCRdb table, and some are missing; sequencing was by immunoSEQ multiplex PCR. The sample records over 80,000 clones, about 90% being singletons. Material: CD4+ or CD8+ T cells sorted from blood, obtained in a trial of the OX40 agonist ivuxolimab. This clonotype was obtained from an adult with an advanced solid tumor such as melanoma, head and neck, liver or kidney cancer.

CDR3 in amino acids: CASNRDRSTEAFF. CDR3 in DNA: TGTGCCAGCAACCGGGACAGGAGTACTGAAGCTTTCTTT. This rearrangement joins TRBV6-1 to TRBJ1-1; TRBD1 matches at 8 bases. This CDR3 is 13 amino acids long. Germline trimming cut 7 bases from V and 5 bases from J; bases unmatched to any gene: 6. Germline V gives CDR1 MNHNS, CDR2 SASEGT.